These 10 T cell receptor beta chains were all obtained from the same sample, sequenced in a study of CD8+CD57+ T cells in acquired aplastic anemia. CDR3 and TCR beta VDJ profiling relied on genomic DNA as the template. Via MiXCR, TCRdb re-called the reads, giving one row per CDR3 protein. Among some 220,000 distinct CDR3 sequences listed, 30% to 35% were seen once. Input material: sorted CD4+, CD8+, or CD8+CD57+ T cells (not recorded which) from PBMCs. The receptor set was obtained from a human donor in good health, serving as a control.

This clonotype was seen a few times. V usage is TRBV30 and J usage is TRBJ1-3; D is unclear. Trimming shortened V by 8 bases and J by 1 base, and 9 bases separated the two germline ends. Germline V gene data show CDR1 as GTSNPN and CDR2 as SVGIG (reference sequence). There are 12 residues in the CDR3. The chain's CDR3 is CALRQSGNTIYF. The CDR3, as DNA: TGTGCCCTCCGGCAATCTGGAAACACCATATATTTT.

Remarks on this clonotype: This clone may be a read error of a much larger clone one base away. The chain combines TRBV20-1 with TRBJ2-1; D gene ambiguous. CDR3 length: 14 residues. Looked up from germline, CDR1 is DFQATT and CDR2 is SNEGSKA (reference sequence). V lost 0 bases to trimming and J lost 11 bases, with 17 bases between them. CDR3 DNA sequence: TGCAGTGCTAGAGATAACATCGATCGGAATAAGCAGTTCTTC. Translation: CSARDNIDRNKQFF.

This clonotype was detected only a few times. CDR3 nucleotides: TGTGCCAGCAGCTTCACGGGGACGGGGGGATACAATGAGCAGTTCTTC. This gives the protein CASSFTGTGGYNEQFF. The chain couples TRBV11-2 to TRBJ2-1; 7 positions match TRBD2. The CDR3 totals 16 residues. Trimming took 3 bases from V and 4 from J; bases not matched to a gene: 9. Per the germline V gene, CDR1 is SGHAT and CDR2 is FQNNGV.

On this clonotype itself: A junction boundary mismatches the germline segment, possibly from a read error. The chain employs TRBV29-1 and TRBJ2-2; D might be TRBD2 (6 bases). This CDR3 has 14 amino acids. Germline CDR1 reads SQVTM; CDR2 reads ANQGSEA. The CDR3 protein is CSASPGRSTGGLFF. The CDR3 DNA is TGCAGTGCTAGCCCGGGTCGAAGCACCGGGGGGCTGTTTTTT.

In its sample, this clonotype was seen many times. In nucleotides, the CDR3 is TGTGCCAGCACGTCTACAGGGGGCCCGACCTACAATGAGCAGTTCTTC. It is translated as CASTSTGGPTYNEQFF. The chain combines TRBV7-8 with TRBJ2-1; TRBD1 matches at 9 bases. This CDR3 has 16 amino acids. The J segment lost 2 bases and the V segment lost 7 bases, leaving 9 bases of the junction unmatched. Germline values: CDR1 SGHVS, CDR2 FQNEAQ.

This clonotype was counted many times. The rearrangement uses TRBV20-1 and TRBJ1-4; 9 bases are a match to TRBD1. CDR1 DFQATT and CDR2 SNEGSKA come from the germline V gene (reference sequence). The CDR3 spans 12 residues. V gave up 5 bases and J gave up 5 bases; unmatched junction bases: 0. The chain's CDR3 is CSAGQGNEKLFF. The DNA of the CDR3 is TGCAGTGCTGGACAGGGGAATGAAAAACTGTTTTTT.

The chain is built from TRBV24-1 and TRBJ2-7; TRBD1 matches 7 bases. Per the germline V gene, CDR1 is KGHDR and CDR2 is SFDVKD. V lost 2 bases to trimming and J lost 3 bases; unmatched junction nucleotides: 6. The CDR3 loop spans 15 amino acids. The DNA for the CDR3 is TGTGCCACCAGTGATTCCCAGGGGGAATGCTACGAGCAGTACTTC. This translates into CATSDSQGECYEQYF.

The sample holds many counts of this clonotype. The chain is built from TRBV5-6 and TRBJ1-2; 7 bases are a match to TRBD1. The CDR3 is 16 residues long. Germline values: CDR1 SGHDT, CDR2 YYEEEE. V lost 4 bases to trimming and J lost 1 base; unmatched junction nucleotides: 10. In DNA form, the CDR3 reads TGTGCCAGCAGCCCAAGGCACAGGGGATTTAACTATGGCTACACCTTC. Translation gives CASSPRHRGFNYGYTF.

CDR3 sequence: CASSYSGAYNEQFF. The CDR3 nucleotides read TGTGCCAGCAGTTATAGCGGGGCTTACAATGAGCAGTTCTTC. The J gene is TRBJ2-1, the V gene TRBV6-5, with 8 bases fitting TRBD2. The trim removed 3 bases at V and 4 bases at J, leaving 2 bases unmatched. Germline assignment: CDR1 MNHEY and CDR2 SVGAGI. The CDR3 extends over 14 amino acids.

J is TRBJ2-1 and V is TRBV12-3 or TRBV12-4; TRBD2 matches at 10 bases. CDR3 length: 17 residues. The V gene end was trimmed by 3 bases and the J gene end by 9 bases; junction bases not matched to a gene: 14. The CDR3 DNA reads as TGTGCCAGCAGTTTTGTTGGTTGGAGCGGGGGGGTGAGTGAGCAGTTCTTC. Its translation is CASSFVGWSGGVSEQFF.